What follows are 8 T cell receptor beta chains derived from one specimen sequenced in a study of graft-versus-host responses after intestinal transplantation. The table came from immunoSEQ multiplex PCR; TCRdb's copy has only in-frame clones and leaves some out. The data contain 90,000 to 100,000 clones, around 86% of them singletons. Sequences were derived from PBMCs, sampled 255 days after intestinal transplant. The receptors shown here come from a human patient who received an intestinal transplant, so some T cells may come from the graft donor.

This chain uses TRBV6-1 with TRBJ2-5; a weak D match, TRBD1 (6 bases). Germline CDR1 MNHNS, CDR2 SASEGT. V lost 4 bases and J 4 bases, leaving 13 bases between the germline ends. The CDR3 covers 14 residues. CDR3 bases: TGTGCCAGCAGTGCTTCGACAGGAGGAGAGACCCAGTACTTC. Translated: CASSASTGGETQYF.

The gene calls are TRBV6-5 and TRBJ2-7; 7 bases are a match to TRBD1. With V trimmed by 2 bases and J by 2 bases, 6 bases remained unmatched. Germline V gives CDR1 MNHEY, CDR2 SVGAGI. The CDR3 spans 15 residues. CDR3 nucleotides: TGTGCCAGCAGTTACAGCCCGGGACAGCCCTACGAGCAGTACTTC. This translates into CASSYSPGQPYEQYF.

The chain joins TRBV21-1 to TRBJ2-5. TRBV21-1 is a recognized pseudogene. The CDR3 contains 12 residues. The CDR3 DNA follows: TGTGCCAGCAGCAAAGCGCTCAAGACCCAGTACTTC. As protein: CASSKALKTQYF.

This sequence joins TRBV27 and TRBJ2-2; no clear D gene. This CDR3 is built from 11 residues. V gave up 8 bases and J gave up 1 base, with 2 bases separating them. Germline-derived CDR1 and CDR2 are MNHEY and SMNVEV (reference sequence). The CDR3 protein is CASGNTGELFF. Here the CDR3 DNA reads TGTGCCAGCGGGAACACCGGGGAGCTGTTTTTT.

This clone was observed a few times. V is TRBV7-3 and J is TRBJ2-1, with D unclear. The V end lost 5 bases, the J end lost 12 bases, and 17 bases lay between the germline ends. This CDR3 region has 13 residues. Germline V gene sequence: CDR1 SGHTA, CDR2 FQGTGA. CDR3 sequence: CASSPRTEGRQFF. In DNA, the CDR3 is TGTGCCAGCAGCCCTCGTACGGAAGGTAGGCAGTTCTTC.

This rearrangement joins TRBV5-1 to TRBJ2-7; the match to TRBD2 covers 9 bases. Germline V gives CDR1 SGHRS, CDR2 YFSETQ. With V trimmed by 5 bases and J by 3 bases, 9 bases remained unmatched. The CDR3 sequence is 15 residues long. Here the CDR3 reads CASRYVAGEVYEQYF. The CDR3 bases are TGCGCCAGCAGATATGTAGCGGGAGAGGTCTACGAGCAGTACTTC.

This chain joins TRBV28 and TRBJ2-7; D is undetermined. CDR1 and CDR2 (germline): MDHEN, SYDVKM. V lost 4 bases and J lost 5, with 18 bases in between. The CDR3 is 15 residues long. The CDR3 DNA sequence: TGTGCCAGCAGTTCCCCCCCCATAAGAAATCACGAGCAGTACTTC. This translates into CASSSPPIRNHEQYF.

V gene TRBV28 combines with J gene TRBJ1-2; unclear D gene. The germline gives CDR1 MDHEN, CDR2 SYDVKM. The CDR3 contains 14 residues. Trimming removed 6 bases from V and 5 bases from J, with 16 bases in between. This CDR3 is CASRLTPLGYGYTF. In nucleotides, the CDR3 is TGTGCCAGCAGGTTAACCCCTCTGGGGTATGGCTACACCTTC.